The 24 T cell receptor beta chains below all came from one sample that was sequenced in a study of cytomegalovirus exposure and HLA in healthy donors. The PCR contained 60 Vbeta and 13 Jbeta primers. This table comes from immunoSEQ multiplex PCR, and its TCRdb copy is limited to in-frame clones, with some not included. This table has 50,000 or so clones, roughly four fifths appearing once. Material for sequencing was PBMCs. Every receptor here comes from a woman in her thirties or forties in good health and CMV-seropositive.

The rearrangement joins TRBV5-4 to TRBJ2-7; 8 positions match TRBD1. Germline assignment: CDR1 SGHNT and CDR2 YYREEE (reference sequence). The CDR3 contains 14 residues. V was clipped by 4 bases and J by 6 bases; unmatched bases: 9. CDR3 nucleotides: TGTGCCAGCAGCGAGGGACAGGTCGCTCTCGAGCAGTACTTC. This translates into CASSEGQVALEQYF.

This clone was seen only once. V gene TRBV5-4 combines with J gene TRBJ2-3, with no clear D. Deletions cut 4 bases from V and 0 bases from J, with 6 bases between. The CDR3 extends over 13 amino acids. The germline CDR1 and CDR2 sequences are SGHNT and YYREEE (reference sequence). The CDR3 DNA reads as TGTGCCAGCAGCACGACTAGCACAGATACGCAGTATTTT. It specifies CASSTTSTDTQYF.

The CDR3 region has the DNA TGTGCCTGGCGAAAGCGGGGGGGCCAAGAGACCCAGTACTTC. Its protein product is CAWRKRGGQETQYF. This rearrangement joins TRBV30 to TRBJ2-5; 10 bases are a match to TRBD2. This CDR3 comprises 14 residues. Germline assignment: CDR1 GTSNPN and CDR2 SVGIG (reference sequence). Losses at the gene ends were 5 bases for V and 1 base for J; bases not matched to a gene: 4.

This rearrangement joins TRBV11-2 to TRBJ2-7, with D unresolved. The length of the CDR3 is 13 residues. Deletions cut 5 bases from V and 3 bases from J, with 11 bases between. Germline CDR1 is SGHAT and CDR2 is FQNNGV. CDR3 amino acids: CASSPLMIYEQYF. CDR3 DNA sequence: TGTGCCAGCAGCCCCCTAATGATCTACGAGCAGTACTTC.

V gene TRBV5-4 combines with J gene TRBJ2-3; 8 nucleotides agree with TRBD2. Germline V lookup: CDR1 SGHNT, CDR2 YYREEE (reference sequence). The CDR3 totals 15 residues. After removal of 9 bases from V and 0 bases from J, the junction contained 9 bases not matched to a gene. The CDR3 DNA reads as TGTGCCACCCGCGACCAGCGGGGGAGCACAGATACGCAGTATTTT. Protein: CATRDQRGSTDTQYF.

This chain links TRBV16 with TRBJ1-2, with TRBD1 matching 8 bases. The CDR3 totals 14 residues. Germline V gene sequence: CDR1 KGHSY, CDR2 FQNENV. V trimming: 5 bases; J trimming: 6 bases; junction bases outside the gene matches: 8. For the CDR3, the DNA is TGTGCCAGCAGCGACTCCGGGACAGGAGATGGCTACACCTTC. This translates into CASSDSGTGDGYTF.

The CDR3 loop reads CATSRDRGAGEAFF. Here the CDR3 DNA reads TGTGCCACCAGCAGGGACAGGGGGGCGGGTGAAGCTTTCTTT. The V gene is TRBV15, the J gene TRBJ1-1; 10 bases are shared with TRBD1. The CDR3 contains 14 residues. Germline CDR1 LNHNV, CDR2 YYDKDF (reference sequence). Trimming cost V 3 bases and J 7 bases; bases outside gene matches: 5.

The chain employs TRBV9 and TRBJ1-1; no clear D gene. The CDR3 length is 14 residues. From germline, CDR1 is SGDLS and CDR2 YYNGEE. Trimming pared 3 bases from V and 0 bases from J, leaving 9 bases between. CDR3 region: CASSAIGLNTEAFF. CDR3 bases: TGTGCCAGCAGCGCCATTGGCCTGAACACTGAAGCTTTCTTT.

J is TRBJ1-5 and V is TRBV7-2; D is perhaps TRBD1 (5 bases). Germline V gene data show CDR1 as SGHTA and CDR2 as FQGNSA. CDR3 size: 14 residues. Trimming took off 6 bases at V and 3 bases at J, with 12 bases between the two ends. The CDR3 loop reads CASRPGQFNQPQHF. CDR3 nucleotides: TGTGCCAGCAGACCAGGACAATTCAATCAGCCCCAGCATTTT.

This clone was counted only a few times. The V and J genes are TRBV6-6 and TRBJ1-3; D remains unclear. CDR3 length: 15 amino acids. V shed 11 bases and J shed 0 bases, with 17 bases lying between them. Looked up from germline, CDR1 is MNHNY and CDR2 is SVGAGI (reference sequence). In DNA form, the CDR3 reads TGTGCCTCCCGGGGTAGGCACCCCTCTGGAAACACCATATATTTT. Translated, it gives CASRGRHPSGNTIYF.

The V call is TRBV29-1, the J call TRBJ2-7, with D unresolved. Germline CDR1 is SQVTM and CDR2 is ANQGSEA. Trimming removed 6 bases at V and 4 bases at J, with 13 bases between. The CDR3 is 12 amino acids. CDR3 region: CSVILSRYEQYF. Here the CDR3 DNA reads TGCAGCGTCATCCTCTCTAGGTACGAGCAGTACTTC.

This clone was counted once. The V and J genes are TRBV5-4 and TRBJ1-5, with D perhaps matching TRBD1 (5 bases). Germline CDR1 reads SGHNT; CDR2 reads YYREEE (reference sequence). Trimming took 1 base from V and 7 from J, leaving 12 bases between them. The CDR3 has 14 amino acids. As DNA, the CDR3 is TGTGCCAGCAGCTTGAGCGGGGCGGGCCAGCCCCAGCATTTT. This gives the protein CASSLSGAGQPQHF.

V usage is TRBV19 and J usage is TRBJ2-1; weak D call: TRBD1 (8 bases). From germline, CDR1 is LNHDA and CDR2 SQIVND (reference sequence). The CDR3 is 15 residues long. The ends were cut back, 6 bases at V and 8 bases at J, with 20 bases in the middle. As DNA, the CDR3 is TGTGCCAGTAGCCCTTACAGGGGGGGTACCGATGAGCAGTTCTTC. It is translated as CASSPYRGGTDEQFF.

V usage is TRBV4-3 and J usage is TRBJ1-6; 7 bases are a match to TRBD1. V shed 1 base, J shed 9 bases, and the junction held 9 bases outside the gene matches. The germline V gene encodes CDR1 LGHNA and CDR2 YSLEER. The CDR3 is 16 amino acids. The CDR3 nucleotides are TGCGCCAGCAGCCAAGGCTGGGACAGAATTTCTTCACCCCTCCACTTT. It specifies CASSQGWDRISSPLHF.

This clone has just a few counts. The chain couples TRBV9 to TRBJ1-1, with no clear D. V gave up 3 bases and J gave up 11 bases, with 14 bases separating them. In germline, CDR1 is SGDLS, CDR2 YYNGEE. The CDR3 sequence is 12 residues long. CDR3 amino acids: CASSAPGTYAFF. CDR3 DNA: TGTGCCAGCAGCGCCCCGGGAACGTACGCTTTCTTT.

V and J are TRBV7-9 and TRBJ2-7; D not certain. Germline V gives CDR1 SEHNR, CDR2 FQNEAQ (reference sequence). V was cut by 5 bases and J by 5 bases, with 13 bases left in between. The CDR3 totals 13 residues. The DNA for the CDR3 is TGTGCCAGCAGCCACCACTTAGTTAACGAGCAGTACTTC. Translating gives CASSHHLVNEQYF.

V and J are TRBV5-6 and TRBJ2-3, with D perhaps TRBD2 (5 bases). Germline V gives CDR1 SGHDT, CDR2 YYEEEE. The ends were cut back, 6 bases at V and 5 bases at J, with 13 bases in the middle. CDR3 length: 13 residues. CDR3 DNA sequence: TGTGCCAGCACCGCCCGGGATCAAGATACGCAGTATTTT. It codes for CASTARDQDTQYF. The complete variable domain, with remaining parts taken from reference TRBV5-6 and TRBJ2-3, reads DAGVTQSPTHLIKTRGQQVTLRCSPKSGHDTVSWYQQALGQGPQFIFQYYEEEERQRGNFPDRFSGHQFPNYSSELNVNALLLGDSALYLCASTARDQDTQYFGPGTRLTVL.

The rearrangement uses TRBV11-2 and TRBJ1-5; D is ambiguous. Germline CDR1 and CDR2: SGHAT and FQNNGV. V was pared by 2 bases and J by 3 bases, with 5 bases between. CDR3 size: 13 residues. CDR3 sequence reads: CASSLWANQPQHF. The CDR3 region has the DNA TGTGCCAGCAGCTTATGGGCCAATCAGCCCCAGCATTTT. The variable domain in full, completed from reference TRBV11-2 and TRBJ1-5, reads EAGVAQSPRYKIIEKRQSVAFWCNPISGHATLYWYQQILGQGPKLLIQFQNNGVVDDSQLPKDRFSAERLKGVDSTLKIQPAKLEDSAVYLCASSLWANQPQHFGDGTRLSIL.

The rearrangement joins TRBV2 to TRBJ1-4; 7 bases map to TRBD1. Germline CDR1 SNHLY, CDR2 FYNNEI. The CDR3 is 15 amino acids. The V gene end was trimmed by 2 bases and the J gene end by 2 bases; junction bases not matched to a gene: 2. The CDR3 region is CASSELQGTNEKLFF. The CDR3 nucleotides are TGTGCCAGCAGTGAACTACAGGGGACTAATGAAAAACTGTTTTTT.

Only one count was recorded for this clone. V gene TRBV5-1 combines with J gene TRBJ1-3, with D unresolved. The CDR3 totals 16 residues. V was cut by 4 bases and J by 0 bases, with 14 bases left in between. Germline lookup yields CDR1 SGHRS and CDR2 YFSETQ. The CDR3 sequence: CASSVGREFSGNTIYF. Here the CDR3 DNA reads TGCGCCAGCAGCGTCGGACGGGAGTTCTCTGGAAACACCATATATTTT.

This chain uses TRBV7-2 with TRBJ1-2; possibly TRBD1 for D (5 bases). CDR1 is SGHTA, CDR2 FQGNSA, per germline. Trimming shortened V by 0 bases and J by 4 bases, and 12 bases separated the two germline ends. The CDR3 runs 15 residues. The CDR3 reads CASSLAAGKGYGYTF. The CDR3 coding sequence is TGTGCCAGCAGCTTAGCGGCAGGGAAGGGCTATGGCTACACCTTC.

The gene calls are TRBV5-1 and TRBJ2-6; 10 bases line up with TRBD1. The germline V gene has CDR1 SGHRS and CDR2 YFSETQ. With V trimmed by 5 bases and J by 1 base, 9 bases remained unmatched. The CDR3 is 18 amino acids. The CDR3 bases are TGCGCCAGCAGTATGGGACAGGGGTCTAATTCTGGGGCCAACGTCCTGACTTTC. Protein: CASSMGQGSNSGANVLTF.

The genes are TRBV29-1 and TRBJ1-2; 9 bases match TRBD1. The junction had 11 bases not matched to a gene; V was cut back by 6 bases and J by 3 bases. Germline-derived CDR1 and CDR2 are SQVTM and ANQGSEA. CDR3 length equals 15 residues. The CDR3 nucleotides are TGCAGCGTCGGACAGGGGCACGGAGTTGACTATGGCTACACCTTC. Protein sequence: CSVGQGHGVDYGYTF. Using reference TRBV29-1 and TRBJ1-2 for the parts outside the CDR3, the full variable domain is SAVISQKPSRDICQRGTSLTIQCQVDSQVTMMFWYRQQPGQSLTLIATANQGSEATYESGFVIDKFPISRPNLTFSTLTVSNMSPEDSSIYLCSVGQGHGVDYGYTFGSGTRLTVV.

This clone has only a few counts. The J gene is TRBJ1-6, the V gene TRBV15, with a weak D call TRBD1 (6 bases). V lost 6 bases, J lost 6 bases, and 18 bases lay in between. This CDR3 contains 16 residues. CDR1 LNHNV and CDR2 YYDKDF come from the germline V gene (reference sequence). The CDR3 loop reads CATRTTGGGGNSPLHF. The CDR3 nucleotides read TGTGCCACCAGAACCACGGGGGGAGGGGGTAATTCACCCCTCCACTTT.